This T cell receptor beta chain appears in the sequencing data of a study of spatial heterogeneity in lung cancer. Study-wide context: PBMC samples from follow-up, when available, were sequenced at a median of roughly two years post-resection. General study results and limits: Follow-up blood showed ubiquitous expanded tumor TCRs less than blood at resection did.

TCR cDNA molecules were tagged individually, and each one carried a unique molecular identifier. In TCRdb, the 5' RACE reads were re-called with MiXCR into one record per CDR3 protein. The data contain 95,000 to 120,000 distinct CDR3 sequences, more than 10% of them singletons. Details on this clonotype: What it recognizes is unknown.

As to time point: blood at routine non-recurrence follow-up after resection. This TCR derives from a female donor with early-stage non-small cell lung cancer. Here the sequenced sample was PBMCs, taken at follow-up.

The CDR3 loop is CASSLEGGRAAGEQYF. The CDR3 nucleotides read TGCGCCAGCAGCTTGGAGGGCGGGAGGGCTGCTGGCGAGCAGTACTTC. The chain links TRBV5-1 to TRBJ2-7; 9 bases line up with TRBD2. The CDR3 contains 16 residues. CDR1 is SGHRS and CDR2 is YFSETQ in the germline V gene. The V segment lost 0 bases and the J segment 6 bases; nucleotides outside the gene matches: 10.